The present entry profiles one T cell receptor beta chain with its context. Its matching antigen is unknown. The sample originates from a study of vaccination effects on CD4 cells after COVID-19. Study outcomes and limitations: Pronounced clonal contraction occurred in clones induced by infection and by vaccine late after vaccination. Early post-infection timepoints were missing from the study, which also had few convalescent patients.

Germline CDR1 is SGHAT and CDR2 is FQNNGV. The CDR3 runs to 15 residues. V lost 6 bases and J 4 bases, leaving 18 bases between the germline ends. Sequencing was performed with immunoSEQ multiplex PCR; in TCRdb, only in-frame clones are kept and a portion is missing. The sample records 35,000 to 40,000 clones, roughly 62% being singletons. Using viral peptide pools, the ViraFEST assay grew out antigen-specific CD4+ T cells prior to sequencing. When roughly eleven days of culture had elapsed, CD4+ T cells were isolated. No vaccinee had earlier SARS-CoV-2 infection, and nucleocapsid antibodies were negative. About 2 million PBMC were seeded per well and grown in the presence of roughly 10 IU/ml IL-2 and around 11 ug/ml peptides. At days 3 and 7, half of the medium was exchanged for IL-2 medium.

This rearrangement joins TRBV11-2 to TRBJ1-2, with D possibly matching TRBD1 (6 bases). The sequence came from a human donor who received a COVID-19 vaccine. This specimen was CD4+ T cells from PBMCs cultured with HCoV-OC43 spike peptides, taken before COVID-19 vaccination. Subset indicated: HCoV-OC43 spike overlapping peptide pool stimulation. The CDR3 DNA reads TGTGCCAGCAGGCGAGTAGGACAGCATAGCTATGGCTACACCTTC. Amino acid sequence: CASRRVGQHSYGYTF.